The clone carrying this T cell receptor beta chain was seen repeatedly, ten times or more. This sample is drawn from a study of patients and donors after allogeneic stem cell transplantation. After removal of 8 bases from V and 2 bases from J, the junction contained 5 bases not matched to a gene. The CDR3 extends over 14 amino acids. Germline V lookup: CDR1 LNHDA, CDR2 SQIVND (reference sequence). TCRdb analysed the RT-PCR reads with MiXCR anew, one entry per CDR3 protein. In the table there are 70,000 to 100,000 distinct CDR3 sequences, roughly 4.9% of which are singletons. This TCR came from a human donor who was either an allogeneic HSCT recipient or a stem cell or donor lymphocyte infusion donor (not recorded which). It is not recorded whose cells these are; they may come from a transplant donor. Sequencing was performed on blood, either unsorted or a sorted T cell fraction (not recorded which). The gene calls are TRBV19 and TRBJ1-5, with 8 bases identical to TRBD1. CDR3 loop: CASVAGQGNQPQHF. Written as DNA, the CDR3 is TGTGCCAGTGTTGCGGGACAGGGCAATCAGCCCCAGCATTTT.